The T cell receptor beta chain under discussion was sequenced for a study of OX40 agonist ivuxolimab in advanced cancers. Study-wide context: Patients assigned to dose escalation were diagnosed with hepatocellular carcinoma, melanoma, renal cell or head and neck cancer.

Study observations and caveats: At 0.1 to 3.0 mg/kg and by week 6, CD4+ and CD8+ T cells in the blood had expanded clonally.

V lost 0 bases and J lost 6, with 9 bases in between. The germline V gene has CDR1 ENHRY and CDR2 SYGVKD. The CDR3 covers 13 residues. Profiled with immunoSEQ multiplex PCR; TCRdb holds only in-frame clones, not every one. The sample lists tens of thousands of clones; around 88% were seen once. On this clone: The antigen is not known.

V usage is TRBV10-3 and J usage is TRBJ2-7; TRBD1 might be the D (6 bases). This TCR derives from an adult with an advanced solid tumor such as melanoma, head and neck, liver or kidney cancer. Sequences were derived from CD4+ or CD8+ T cells sorted from blood, sampled in a trial of the OX40 agonist ivuxolimab. Here the CDR3 DNA reads TGTGCCATCAGTGAGTCGAACAGGGCCGAGCAGTACTTC. It encodes CAISESNRAEQYF.